The 13 T cell receptor beta chains in this list originate from one sample, sequenced in a study of blood T cell repertoires in COVID-19. The table came from immunoSEQ multiplex PCR; TCRdb's copy has only in-frame clones and leaves some out. This table holds about 200,000 clones, about 88% found once. Sequenced material: peripheral blood. The source is a woman between 45 and 65 years old with COVID-19, enrolled during active disease.

The V gene is TRBV3-1 (or the pseudogene TRBV3-2), the J gene TRBJ2-3, with 11 bases lining up with TRBD2. The germline V gene encodes CDR1 LGHDT and CDR2 YNNKEL (reference sequence). The CDR3 covers 18 residues. The V gene end was trimmed by 0 bases and the J gene end by 1 base; junction bases not matched to a gene: 6. CDR3 DNA: TGTGCCAGCAGCCAAGAACCCTTACTAGCGGGGGGCACAGATACGCAGTATTTT. Protein: CASSQEPLLAGGTDTQYF.

The chain couples TRBV27 to TRBJ1-5; 9 nucleotides align to TRBD1. Germline CDR1 MNHEY, CDR2 SMNVEV (reference sequence). V gave up 4 bases and J gave up 3 bases; unmatched junction bases: 4. CDR3 length: 15 amino acids. CDR3 amino acids: CASSSDRGPNQPQHF. The CDR3 nucleotides read TGTGCCAGCAGTTCGGACAGGGGACCCAATCAGCCCCAGCATTTT.

The chain recombines TRBV5-4 with TRBJ1-1; 10 positions match TRBD1. Germline values: CDR1 SGHNT, CDR2 YYREEE (reference sequence). This CDR3 is 15 amino acids long. The V gene end was trimmed by 3 bases and the J gene end by 6 bases; junction bases not matched to a gene: 8. CDR3 region: CASSWWDRGFAEAFF. Here the CDR3 DNA reads TGTGCCAGCAGCTGGTGGGACAGGGGATTCGCTGAAGCTTTCTTT.

The V and J genes are TRBV11-2 and TRBJ2-1, with a weak D call TRBD1 (6 bases). CDR3 size: 16 residues. Germline CDR1 is SGHAT and CDR2 is FQNNGV. Trimming cost V 6 bases and J 8 bases, with 23 bases left between them. The CDR3 reads CASRSNFRLRGHEQFF. The CDR3 bases are TGTGCCAGCAGGTCCAATTTCAGACTCAGGGGTCATGAGCAGTTCTTC. The complete variable domain, with remaining parts taken from reference TRBV11-2 and TRBJ2-1, reads EAGVAQSPRYKIIEKRQSVAFWCNPISGHATLYWYQQILGQGPKLLIQFQNNGVVDDSQLPKDRFSAERLKGVDSTLKIQPAKLEDSAVYLCASRSNFRLRGHEQFFGPGTRLTVL.

The J gene is TRBJ1-2, the V gene TRBV6-5; tentative D call: TRBD1 (5 bases). With 2 bases removed from V and 0 bases from J, the gap between germline ends came to 13 bases. CDR1 and CDR2 (germline): MNHEY, SVGAGI. CDR3 length: 16 residues. CDR3 in DNA: TGTGCCAGCAGTTACGTCCGGACAACGACTAACTATGGCTACACCTTC. This gives the protein CASSYVRTTTNYGYTF.

This chain joins TRBV12-5 and TRBJ2-2; a weak D match, TRBD2 (5 bases). V was trimmed by 4 bases and J by 4 bases, leaving 16 bases between them. The CDR3 runs to 16 residues. Germline V gene sequence: CDR1 LGHNT, CDR2 FRNRAP. DNA of the CDR3: TGTGCTAGTGGTTCTTTCCTCGGAGGAGGCACCGGGGAGCTGTTTTTT. This gives the protein CASGSFLGGGTGELFF.

CDR3 bases: TGTGCCATCACCTCCGGAAGGGACAGGGGATCGTATGGCTACACCTTC. Translated: CAITSGRDRGSYGYTF. The chain recombines TRBV10-3 with TRBJ1-2, with 10 nucleotides matching TRBD1. J gave up 5 bases and V 7 bases, and 13 bases lay outside the gene matches. This CDR3 has 16 residues. CDR1 ENHRY and CDR2 SYGVKD come from the germline V gene.

The chain links TRBV29-1 to TRBJ1-2; D may be TRBD1 (5 bases). The CDR3 runs 13 residues. Germline assignment: CDR1 SQVTM and CDR2 ANQGSEA. Between the trimmed V and J ends, which lost 4 bases and 0 bases, there was a span of 9 bases. For the CDR3, the DNA is TGCAGCGTTGTAAGGGGCCCTAACTATGGCTACACCTTC. Translating it yields CSVVRGPNYGYTF.

This clone has only one observation. The J gene is TRBJ2-1, the V gene TRBV11-3, with 7 bases lining up with TRBD2. Trimming at V came to 4 bases and at J to 9 bases, leaving 18 bases not matched to a gene. The germline V gene encodes CDR1 SGHNT and CDR2 YENEEA. The CDR3 has 17 residues. The CDR3 nucleotides read TGTGCCAGCAGCTCCGCCCGCGGGGGTAGATTGACGAGTGAGCAGTTCTTC. It encodes CASSSARGGRLTSEQFF.

The CDR3 DNA sequence: TGTGCCAGCAGCTTAGATACAGGGGGGAACACTGAAGCTTTCTTT. It translates to CASSLDTGGNTEAFF. This rearrangement joins TRBV11-2 to TRBJ1-1; 8 bases line up with TRBD1. The germline V gene has CDR1 SGHAT and CDR2 FQNNGV. The trim removed 0 bases at V and 1 base at J, leaving 1 base unmatched. The CDR3 totals 15 residues.

The J gene is TRBJ2-3, the V gene TRBV7-2; the match to TRBD2 covers 7 bases. Germline CDR1 is SGHTA and CDR2 is FQGNSA. The CDR3 has 16 residues. V dropped 0 bases and J dropped 0; count of bases not matched to a gene: 3. The CDR3 spells CASSLARGDSTDTQYF. The CDR3 nucleotides read TGTGCCAGCAGCTTAGCCCGGGGGGATAGCACAGATACGCAGTATTTT.

The chain carries TRBV28 and TRBJ2-2; 7 bases line up with TRBD1. J was trimmed by 6 bases and V by 6 bases; bases with no gene match: 7. Looked up from germline, CDR1 is MDHEN and CDR2 is SYDVKM. This CDR3 comprises 14 residues. The CDR3 spells CASSDRDWAGELFF. CDR3 sequence (DNA): TGTGCCAGCAGCGACAGGGATTGGGCCGGGGAGCTGTTTTTT.

The chain joins TRBV29-1 to TRBJ1-2; D gene uncertain. CDR1 and CDR2 from the germline V gene are SQVTM and ANQGSEA. The ends were cut back, 2 bases at V and 8 bases at J, with 9 bases in the middle. The CDR3 loop spans 11 amino acids. CDR3 in amino acids: CSVETGGGYTF. CDR3 in DNA: TGCAGCGTTGAAACGGGCGGGGGCTACACCTTC.